What follows are 21 T cell receptor beta chains derived from one specimen sequenced in a study of blood T cell repertoires in COVID-19. Assay: immunoSEQ multiplex PCR; the TCRdb copy retains only in-frame clones and omits some. The sample shows a few hundred thousand clones, about 80% of them seen only once. Sequencing input: peripheral blood. The receptors were gathered from a woman between 45 and 65 years old with acute or convalescent COVID-19.

This clone was seen a single time. The chain has TRBV11-2 and TRBJ2-7; D is perhaps TRBD1 (6 bases). Trimming stripped 1 base from V and 6 bases from J, with 16 bases between. The CDR3 length is 15 residues. From germline, CDR1 is SGHAT and CDR2 FQNNGV. CDR3 coding DNA: TGTGCCAGCAGCTTAGCTAACGCAGGGGTGGGCGAGCAGTACTTC. Its translation: CASSLANAGVGEQYF.

V gene TRBV7-7 combines with J gene TRBJ2-1, with 11 bases that match TRBD2. This CDR3 comprises 16 residues. The junction had 5 bases not matched to a gene; V was cut back by 1 base and J by 6 bases. Germline lookup yields CDR1 SSHAT and CDR2 FNYEAQ (reference sequence). The CDR3 region has the DNA TGTGCCAGCAGCTTAGGACTAGCGGGACGTTCCAATGAGCAGTTCTTC. Translation: CASSLGLAGRSNEQFF. Supplemented by reference TRBV7-7 and TRBJ2-1, the full variable domain reads GAGVSQSPRYKVTKRGQDVTLRCDPISSHATLYWYQQALGQGPEFLTYFNYEAQPDKSGLPSDRFSAERPEGSISTLTIQRTEQRDSAMYRCASSLGLAGRSNEQFFGPGTRLTVL.

The chain employs TRBV7-9 and TRBJ1-2, with 7 bases that match TRBD1. The CDR3 loop spans 17 amino acids. The trim removed 5 bases at V and 6 bases at J, leaving 18 bases unmatched. Germline values: CDR1 SEHNR, CDR2 FQNEAQ (reference sequence). In DNA form, the CDR3 reads TGTGCCAGCAGCACGCGACAGGGTCGCACCAATAGTGATGGCTACACCTTC. Its protein is CASSTRQGRTNSDGYTF.

The V and J genes are TRBV27 and TRBJ2-1; 16 positions agree with TRBD2. In germline, CDR1 is MNHEY, CDR2 SMNVEV (reference sequence). With 5 bases clipped from V and 7 bases from J, the junction kept 11 bases outside the gene matches. The CDR3 runs 18 residues. CDR3 nucleotide sequence: TGTGCCAGCAGTGACGGGGCGGGACTAGCGGGAGGGCGGAATGAGCAGTTCTTC. The encoded protein is CASSDGAGLAGGRNEQFF.

This chain uses TRBV7-3 with TRBJ1-5, with unresolved D. CDR3 length equals 14 residues. The V end was cut by 1 base, the J end by 5 bases, with 9 bases between. CDR1 and CDR2 from the germline V gene are SGHTA and FQGTGA. The CDR3 DNA sequence: TGTGCCAGCAGCTTAAGTCGCGGGTATCAGCCCCAGCATTTT. Protein product: CASSLSRGYQPQHF.

The V gene is TRBV7-9, the J gene TRBJ2-3; TRBD1 aligns across 8 bases. Losses at the gene ends were 5 bases for V and 4 bases for J; bases not matched to a gene: 8. Germline loops: CDR1 SEHNR, CDR2 FQNEAQ (reference sequence). The CDR3 contains 15 residues. This CDR3 is CASSAYGQGPDTQYF. CDR3 sequence (DNA): TGTGCCAGCAGCGCATACGGACAGGGCCCAGATACGCAGTATTTT.

The rearrangement links TRBV30 to TRBJ1-6, with 8 nucleotides matching TRBD1. Per the germline V gene, CDR1 is GTSNPN and CDR2 is SVGIG (reference sequence). With V trimmed by 1 base and J by 9 bases, 2 bases remained unmatched. There are 13 residues in the CDR3. The DNA of the CDR3 is TGTGCCTGGAGTGAAGGACAGGGTTCACCCCTCCACTTT. The encoded protein is CAWSEGQGSPLHF.

The rearrangement links TRBV10-3 to TRBJ1-1; TRBD1 matches 7 bases. The J segment lost 1 base and the V segment lost 11 bases, leaving 7 bases of the junction unmatched. The CDR3 covers 13 residues. CDR1 is ENHRY and CDR2 is SYGVKD in the germline V gene. The CDR3 spells CASNRGTNTEAFF. CDR3 coding DNA: TGTGCCTCAAACAGGGGAACGAACACTGAAGCTTTCTTT.

The chain couples TRBV3-1 (or the pseudogene TRBV3-2) to TRBJ2-3; TRBD1 matches 7 bases. CDR3 size: 16 residues. The germline CDR1 and CDR2 sequences are LGHDT and YNNKEL (reference sequence). V dropped 1 base and J dropped 1; count of bases not matched to a gene: 5. In nucleotides, the CDR3 is TGTGCCAGCAGCCAAGTAGGACAGGTTCGCACAGATACGCAGTATTTT. Amino acid sequence: CASSQVGQVRTDTQYF.

This clone was detected only once. This sequence joins TRBV3-1 (or the pseudogene TRBV3-2) and TRBJ1-3; a possible D gene is TRBD1 (5 bases). Trimming took off 4 bases at V and 0 bases at J, with 13 bases between the two ends. The germline V gene encodes CDR1 LGHDT and CDR2 YNNKEL (reference sequence). CDR3 size: 16 residues. Written as DNA, the CDR3 is TGTGCCAGCAGCCCCTATGCGGGGGGCTCTGGAAACACCATATATTTT. It encodes CASSPYAGGSGNTIYF.

The chain links TRBV11-3 to TRBJ2-1; D remains ambiguous. The germline gives CDR1 SGHNT, CDR2 YENEEA. The ends were cut back, 0 bases at V and 8 bases at J, with 5 bases in the middle. The CDR3 extends over 12 amino acids. CDR3 region: CASSLEGYEQFF. In DNA, the CDR3 is TGTGCCAGCAGCTTAGAGGGCTATGAGCAGTTCTTC.

The chain recombines TRBV4-1 with TRBJ1-1, with D maybe TRBD1 (6 bases). V dropped 3 bases and J dropped 1 base, with 15 bases sitting between them. In germline, CDR1 is MGHRA, CDR2 YSYEKL. The CDR3 has 16 amino acids. CDR3 coding DNA: TGCGCCAGCAGCCATCCCCCGGTCAGGGGGAACACTGAAGCTTTCTTT. Protein sequence: CASSHPPVRGNTEAFF.

This clone turned up a few times. The chain employs TRBV6-2 or TRBV6-3 and TRBJ1-6, with 9 bases matching TRBD1. The V gene end was trimmed by 5 bases and the J gene end by 6 bases; junction bases not matched to a gene: 8. This CDR3 contains 16 residues. CDR1 and CDR2 from the germline V gene are MNHEY and SVGEGT. This CDR3 reads CASSAQGALRNSPLHF. CDR3 DNA sequence: TGTGCCAGCAGTGCACAGGGGGCTCTTCGTAATTCACCCCTCCACTTT.

This rearrangement joins TRBV19 to TRBJ1-1; weak D call: TRBD1 (6 bases). Trimming stripped 3 bases from V and 1 base from J, with 12 bases between. Germline CDR1 reads LNHDA; CDR2 reads SQIVND (reference sequence). There are 15 residues in the CDR3. This CDR3 is CASSIRGFENTEAFF. DNA of the CDR3: TGTGCCAGTAGTATTAGGGGGTTTGAGAACACTGAAGCTTTCTTT.

The gene calls are TRBV3-1 (or the pseudogene TRBV3-2) and TRBJ2-7, with TRBD2 matching over 9 bases. With V trimmed by 4 bases and J by 3 bases, 13 bases remained unmatched. Germline loops: CDR1 LGHDT, CDR2 YNNKEL (reference sequence). The CDR3 is 17 amino acids. CDR3 sequence reads: CASSPGGGLTSGYEQYF. CDR3 DNA: TGTGCCAGCAGCCCGGGTGGGGGCCTGACTAGCGGCTACGAGCAGTACTTC.

The rearrangement uses TRBV7-9 and TRBJ1-3; TRBD1 matches 8 bases. Trimming at V came to 5 bases and at J to 4 bases, leaving 7 bases not matched to a gene. The CDR3 runs to 15 residues. Germline CDR1 reads SEHNR; CDR2 reads FQNEAQ (reference sequence). In DNA form, the CDR3 reads TGTGCCAGCAGCACGGACAGGGAGGCCGGAAACACCATATATTTT. Its protein product is CASSTDREAGNTIYF. The full variable domain, in which reference TRBV7-9 and TRBJ1-3 provide the parts outside the CDR3, is DTGVSQNPRHKITKRGQNVTFRCDPISEHNRLYWYRQTLGQGPEFLTYFQNEAQLEKSRLLSDRFSAERPKGSFSTLEIQRTEQGDSAMYLCASSTDREAGNTIYFGEGSWLTVV.

CDR3 in DNA: TGTGCCAGCAGTTTTATGTCCCCAAACAGCTATGGCTACACCTTC. Amino acids: CASSFMSPNSYGYTF. This chain links TRBV2 with TRBJ1-2; D remains ambiguous. The CDR3 sequence is 15 residues long. The V end lost 5 bases, the J end lost 4 bases, and 17 bases lay between the germline ends. Germline V CDR1 and CDR2: SNHLY, FYNNEI.

The gene calls are TRBV5-6 and TRBJ2-7; 9 bases map to TRBD1. The CDR3 sequence is 14 residues long. Germline assignment: CDR1 SGHDT and CDR2 YYEEEE. V lost 3 bases to trimming and J lost 4 bases; unmatched junction nucleotides: 5. The CDR3 sequence is CASSSGTGIYEQYF. Here the CDR3 DNA reads TGTGCCAGCAGCTCCGGGACAGGGATTTACGAGCAGTACTTC. Combining the CDR3 with reference TRBV5-6 and TRBJ2-7 gives the whole variable domain DAGVTQSPTHLIKTRGQQVTLRCSPKSGHDTVSWYQQALGQGPQFIFQYYEEEERQRGNFPDRFSGHQFPNYSSELNVNALLLGDSALYLCASSSGTGIYEQYFGPGTRLTVT.

The chain has TRBV28 and TRBJ1-1, with 9 bases matching TRBD1. The ends lost 5 bases at V and 8 bases at J; junction bases unmatched: 6. The germline V gene has CDR1 MDHEN and CDR2 SYDVKM. The CDR3 covers 13 residues. CDR3 residues: CASSVTGGSEAFF. The DNA for the CDR3 is TGTGCCAGCAGTGTGACAGGGGGTTCCGAAGCTTTCTTT.

This clone occurred a few times. The chain combines TRBV5-4 with TRBJ2-7, with a possible D match to TRBD1 (6 bases). The ends were cut back, 2 bases at V and 3 bases at J, with 9 bases in the middle. CDR1 SGHNT and CDR2 YYREEE come from the germline V gene (reference sequence). CDR3 length: 13 amino acids. The CDR3 protein is CASSFNRVYEQYF. The CDR3 DNA is TGTGCCAGCAGCTTCAACAGGGTCTACGAGCAGTACTTC.

The chain couples TRBV9 to TRBJ2-1; 7 nucleotides align to TRBD2. CDR1 and CDR2 (germline): SGDLS, YYNGEE. CDR3 length equals 14 residues. V trimming: 3 bases; J trimming: 3 bases; junction bases outside the gene matches: 3. The CDR3 sequence: CASSARDYYNEQFF. CDR3 coding DNA: TGTGCCAGCAGCGCCCGGGACTACTACAATGAGCAGTTCTTC.